Following are 23 T cell receptor beta chains from one sample sequenced in a study of shared clonotypes between healthy human individuals (TCRdb year 2020). The receptor library was made with the immunoSEQ multiplex PCR assay. In TCRdb, the immuneACCESS table is reduced to in-frame sequences with V and J assigned. These tables do not hold every clone; where another copy was compared, an unresolved V gene accounts for under half, and the others remain unexplained. This sample gives about 680,000 clones in total; 60% to 80% of them show up just once. The ten largest make up approximately 1.8% of the sample. The source material was memory CD4+ T cells sorted from blood. Per the publication, the cell subset or site label means: CD45RA-negative fraction. All receptors derive from a woman aged 30 to 39 in good health.

This clone was seen a few times. V is TRBV18 and J is TRBJ2-7; 7 bases are shared with TRBD1. Germline assignment: CDR1 KGHSH and CDR2 LQKENI. The V and J ends lost 3 bases and 0 bases, in that order; junction bases with no gene match: 5. The CDR3 is made up of 15 amino acids. The CDR3 bases are TGTGCCAGCTCACCTCCGGGACAGAGCTCCTACGAGCAGTACTTC. This translates into CASSPPGQSSYEQYF.

This rearrangement joins TRBV9 to TRBJ1-4; D is unclear. Germline-derived CDR1 and CDR2 are SGDLS and YYNGEE. The CDR3 is 13 amino acids. V was pared by 4 bases and J by 7 bases, with 11 bases between. CDR3 in amino acids: CASSSGVGEKLFF. The CDR3 DNA sequence: TGTGCCAGCAGCTCGGGAGTAGGTGAAAAACTGTTTTTT.

CDR3 sequence reads: CASSPGQGRNEQFF. Written as DNA, the CDR3 is TGTGCCAGCTCACCGGGACAGGGTCGGAATGAGCAGTTCTTC. The chain joins TRBV18 to TRBJ2-1, with 9 bases aligning to TRBD1. V lost 3 bases to trimming and J lost 7 bases; unmatched junction nucleotides: 4. This CDR3 has 14 amino acids. CDR1 is KGHSH, CDR2 LQKENI, per germline.

The V gene is TRBV7-3, the J gene TRBJ2-3; 9 bases fit TRBD2. This CDR3 is built from 18 residues. After removal of 2 bases from V and 0 bases from J, the junction contained 9 bases not matched to a gene. Germline V CDR1 and CDR2: SGHTA, FQGTGA. Here the CDR3 DNA reads TGTGCCAGCAGCTTAGGGACTAGCTCAATCCCAAGCACAGATACGCAGTATTTT. Translating gives CASSLGTSSIPSTDTQYF.

The rearrangement joins TRBV18 to TRBJ1-1, with 7 positions matching TRBD1. Trimming took 8 bases from V and 5 from J; bases not matched to a gene: 11. This CDR3 is 14 amino acids long. The germline gives CDR1 KGHSH, CDR2 LQKENI. The CDR3 spells CASGKAQGRTEAFF. In nucleotides, the CDR3 is TGTGCCAGCGGAAAGGCACAGGGGCGGACTGAAGCTTTCTTT.

This clone appeared a single time. The chain couples TRBV13 to TRBJ2-7; no reliable D call. The CDR3 spans 11 residues. Germline assignment: CDR1 PRHDT and CDR2 FYEKMQ (reference sequence). V lost 2 bases to trimming and J lost 4 bases, with 3 bases between them. The DNA for the CDR3 is TGTGCCAGCAGCTTACTGTACGAGCAGTACTTC. This gives the protein CASSLLYEQYF.

The chain employs TRBV6-5 and TRBJ1-1; tentative D call: TRBD1 (6 bases). Trimming took 6 bases from V and 6 from J, leaving 14 bases between them. Germline CDR1 and CDR2: MNHEY and SVGAGI. The CDR3 loop spans 13 amino acids. The CDR3 DNA reads TGTGCCAGCAGGATGCAGGGGAAGGCTGAAGCTTTCTTT. It translates to CASRMQGKAEAFF.

The V call is TRBV27, the J call TRBJ1-2; D perhaps matches TRBD1 (5 bases). The CDR3 totals 16 residues. Germline V gene lookup returns CDR1 MNHEY and CDR2 SMNVEV (reference sequence). Trimming cost V 5 bases and J 6 bases, with 22 bases left between them. Written as DNA, the CDR3 is TGTGCCAGCAGTCGGGGCCTCCTCCACTTGGGAAATGGCTACACCTTC. This sequence encodes CASSRGLLHLGNGYTF.

To note about this clone: Other DNA variants within this sample encode the same CDR3. The V call is TRBV5-1, the J call TRBJ2-3; 7 positions agree with TRBD1. The CDR3 extends over 16 amino acids. With V trimmed by 0 bases and J by 0 bases, 4 bases remained unmatched. The germline CDR1 and CDR2 sequences are SGHRS and YFSETQ. The CDR3 region is CASSLAQGPSTDTQYF. CDR3 nucleotide sequence: TGCGCCAGCAGCTTGGCACAGGGGCCTAGCACAGATACGCAGTATTTT. Full variable domain (missing parts from reference TRBV5-1 and TRBJ2-3): KAGVTQTPRYLIKTRGQQVTLSCSPISGHRSVSWYQQTPGQGLQFLFEYFSETQRNKGNFPGRFSGRQFSNSRSEMNVSTLELGDSALYLCASSLAQGPSTDTQYFGPGTRLTVL.

The chain links TRBV19 to TRBJ1-5; the D gene is possibly TRBD1 (6 bases). The V gene lost 3 bases and the J gene lost 5 bases, with 8 bases spanning the gap. CDR3 length: 13 amino acids. Germline loops: CDR1 LNHDA, CDR2 SQIVND (reference sequence). The CDR3 DNA reads as TGTGCCAGTAGTATCGCAGGGGATCAGCCCCAGCATTTT. It encodes CASSIAGDQPQHF.

Note on this clone: Other DNA sequences in the sample encode the same CDR3. The chain carries TRBV7-9 and TRBJ2-3; 7 positions agree with TRBD1. The CDR3 runs to 15 residues. With V trimmed by 5 bases and J by 2 bases, 7 bases remained unmatched. Germline lookup yields CDR1 SEHNR and CDR2 FQNEAQ (reference sequence). CDR3 sequence (DNA): TGTGCCAGCAGCCCAGGACAGGTTCTCACAGATACGCAGTATTTT. This codes for CASSPGQVLTDTQYF. Filled out from reference TRBV7-9 and TRBJ2-3, the complete variable domain reads DTGVSQNPRHKITKRGQNVTFRCDPISEHNRLYWYRQTLGQGPEFLTYFQNEAQLEKSRLLSDRFSAERPKGSFSTLEIQRTEQGDSAMYLCASSPGQVLTDTQYFGPGTRLTVL.

The chain's CDR3 is CASSLVTVRGYTF. CDR3 bases: TGTGCCAGCAGTTTAGTCACGGTTCGTGGCTACACCTTC. The genes are TRBV28 and TRBJ1-2; D is ambiguous. This CDR3 spans 13 amino acids. Per the germline V gene, CDR1 is MDHEN and CDR2 is SYDVKM. Trimming removed 2 bases at V and 7 bases at J, with 11 bases between.

The chain recombines TRBV28 with TRBJ2-3; tentative D call: TRBD2 (5 bases). CDR1 MDHEN and CDR2 SYDVKM come from the germline V gene. V was shortened by 6 bases and J by 0 bases, with 10 bases between the two germline ends. The CDR3 is 14 residues long. DNA of the CDR3: TGTGCCAGCAGCCGCAGCGGTAGCACAGATACGCAGTATTTT. It codes for CASSRSGSTDTQYF.

This chain uses TRBV28 with TRBJ1-2, with TRBD1 as a possible D gene (5 bases). The CDR3 consists of 13 residues. The V end lost 9 bases, the J end lost 8 bases, and 19 bases lay between the germline ends. The germline V gene has CDR1 MDHEN and CDR2 SYDVKM. The chain's CDR3 is CASFRFQGQGYTF. DNA of the CDR3: TGTGCCAGTTTTCGATTCCAGGGTCAGGGCTACACCTTC.

This clone has just a few counts. The CDR3 spells CASSESEAAGLREKPYF. CDR3 sequence (DNA): TGTGCCAGCAGTGAATCTGAGGCCGCCGGTTTGCGGGAGAAGCCGTATTTT. The chain carries TRBV2 and TRBJ2-3; 7 bases line up with TRBD2. The V and J ends lost 2 bases and 14 bases, in that order; junction bases with no gene match: 22. This CDR3 comprises 17 residues. Germline V gives CDR1 SNHLY, CDR2 FYNNEI.

The rearrangement joins TRBV27 to TRBJ1-2; 7 nucleotides line up with TRBD1. Germline CDR1 and CDR2: MNHEY and SMNVEV (reference sequence). There are 16 residues in the CDR3. Germline trimming cut 4 bases from V and 3 bases from J; bases unmatched to any gene: 11. The CDR3, as DNA: TGTGCCAGCAGTTCAGCCAACCAGGGGGGACACTATGGCTACACCTTC. It yields the protein CASSSANQGGHYGYTF.

The chain uses TRBV19 and TRBJ1-1; possibly TRBD1 for D (5 bases). Trimming stripped 5 bases from V and 0 bases from J, with 13 bases between. This CDR3 is 15 amino acids long. The V gene's germline CDR1 is LNHDA and CDR2 SQIVND (reference sequence). DNA for the CDR3: TGTGCCAGTAGTGTTCAGGGAGTCATGAACACTGAAGCTTTCTTT. This translates into CASSVQGVMNTEAFF.

This clone was picked up one time. This rearrangement joins TRBV7-2 to TRBJ1-3; 9 positions agree with TRBD1. From germline, CDR1 is SGHTA and CDR2 FQGNSA. The CDR3 extends over 16 amino acids. J was trimmed by 4 bases and V by 5 bases; bases with no gene match: 9. The DNA for the CDR3 is TGTGCCAGCAGCCTCTCCGGGACAGGGTTAGGAAACACCATATATTTT. Translating it yields CASSLSGTGLGNTIYF.

This chain joins TRBV6-6 and TRBJ2-2; a possible D gene is TRBD2 (6 bases). V shed 4 bases and J shed 6 bases, with 9 bases lying between them. The CDR3 sequence is 13 residues long. The germline V gene encodes CDR1 MNHNY and CDR2 SVGAGI (reference sequence). The CDR3 DNA sequence: TGTGCCAGCAGTTCCGGGAGCGCCGGGGAGCTGTTTTTT. This encodes CASSSGSAGELFF.

This chain connects TRBV21-1 to TRBJ1-4. TRBV21-1 counts as a pseudogene. CDR3 size: 15 residues. The CDR3 region has the DNA TGTGCCAGCAGCTCGGCGGGGCCCGTCTGGGAAAAACTGTTTTTT. Protein sequence: CASSSAGPVWEKLFF.

The J gene is TRBJ2-7, the V gene TRBV5-1, with 7 bases that match TRBD2. The germline V gene encodes CDR1 SGHRS and CDR2 YFSETQ. The CDR3 covers 13 residues. V gave up 0 bases and J gave up 9 bases; unmatched junction bases: 6. This CDR3 is CASSLGDGRAQYF. CDR3 nucleotide sequence: TGCGCCAGCAGCTTGGGTGATGGGAGGGCGCAGTACTTC. The entire variable domain, with the rest obtained from reference TRBV5-1 and TRBJ2-7, is as follows: KAGVTQTPRYLIKTRGQQVTLSCSPISGHRSVSWYQQTPGQGLQFLFEYFSETQRNKGNFPGRFSGRQFSNSRSEMNVSTLELGDSALYLCASSLGDGRAQYFGPGTRLTVT.

This clone occurred a few times. The rearrangement uses TRBV7-3 and TRBJ1-1; D uncertain. Trimming cost V 4 bases and J 3 bases, with 9 bases left between them. Germline-derived CDR1 and CDR2 are SGHTA and FQGTGA. The CDR3 has 13 residues. The CDR3 region has the DNA TGTGCCAGCAGCTCCCAGGCGGACACTGAAGCTTTCTTT. It specifies CASSSQADTEAFF.

Concerning this clone itself: A much larger clone lies a single base off, so this may be a read error. The chain couples TRBV27 to TRBJ1-5; D call uncertain. Germline CDR1 MNHEY, CDR2 SMNVEV (reference sequence). Trimming took 6 bases from V and 2 from J, leaving 8 bases between them. CDR3 size: 13 residues. CDR3 sequence reads: CASSLKGNQPQHF. CDR3 coding DNA: TGTGCCAGCAGCTTAAAGGGCAATCAGCCCCAGCATTTT.